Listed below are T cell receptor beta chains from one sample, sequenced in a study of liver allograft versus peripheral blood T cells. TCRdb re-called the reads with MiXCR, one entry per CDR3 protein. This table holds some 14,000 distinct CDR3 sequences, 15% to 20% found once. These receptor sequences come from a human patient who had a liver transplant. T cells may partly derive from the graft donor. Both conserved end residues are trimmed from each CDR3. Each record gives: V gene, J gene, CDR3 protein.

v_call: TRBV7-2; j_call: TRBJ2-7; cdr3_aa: ASSLVTPSGGFSYEQY
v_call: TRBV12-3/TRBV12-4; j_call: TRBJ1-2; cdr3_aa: ASSLGQGVT
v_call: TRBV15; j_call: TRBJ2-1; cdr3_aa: ATSTPIGASGRALPHNEQF
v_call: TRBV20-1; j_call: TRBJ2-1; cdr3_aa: SASFNRVNEQF
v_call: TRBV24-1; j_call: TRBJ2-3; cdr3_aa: ATSDPGLEGTDTQY
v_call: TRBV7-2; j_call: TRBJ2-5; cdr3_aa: ASSLGKGGETQY
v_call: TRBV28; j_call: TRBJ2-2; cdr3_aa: ASISPGTGVRELF
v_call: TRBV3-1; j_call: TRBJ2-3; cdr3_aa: ASSLGGRTDTQY
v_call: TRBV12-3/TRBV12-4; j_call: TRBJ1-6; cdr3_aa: ASRPRGKGNSPLH
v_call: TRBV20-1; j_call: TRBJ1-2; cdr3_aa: SARVVDRGGFRGYT
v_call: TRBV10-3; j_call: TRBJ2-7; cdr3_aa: AISDKNGAKQY